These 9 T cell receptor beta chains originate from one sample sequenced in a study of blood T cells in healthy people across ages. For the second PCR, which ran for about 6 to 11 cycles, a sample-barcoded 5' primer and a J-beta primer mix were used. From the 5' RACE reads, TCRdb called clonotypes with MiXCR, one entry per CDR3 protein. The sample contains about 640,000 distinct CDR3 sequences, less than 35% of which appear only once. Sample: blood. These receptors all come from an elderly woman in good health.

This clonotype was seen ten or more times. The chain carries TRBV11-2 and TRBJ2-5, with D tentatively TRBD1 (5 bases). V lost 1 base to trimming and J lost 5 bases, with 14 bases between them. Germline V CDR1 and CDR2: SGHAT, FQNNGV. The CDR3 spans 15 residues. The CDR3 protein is CASSLGPGLRETQYF. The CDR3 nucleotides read TGTGCCAGCAGCTTAGGTCCAGGGTTGAGGGAGACCCAGTACTTC. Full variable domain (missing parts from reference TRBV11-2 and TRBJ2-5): EAGVAQSPRYKIIEKRQSVAFWCNPISGHATLYWYQQILGQGPKLLIQFQNNGVVDDSQLPKDRFSAERLKGVDSTLKIQPAKLEDSAVYLCASSLGPGLRETQYFGPGTRLLVL.

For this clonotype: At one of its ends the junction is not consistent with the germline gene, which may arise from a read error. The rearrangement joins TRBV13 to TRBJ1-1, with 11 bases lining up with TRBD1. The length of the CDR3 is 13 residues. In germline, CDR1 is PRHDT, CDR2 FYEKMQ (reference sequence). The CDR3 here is CASSLGQGAVAFF. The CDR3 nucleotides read TGTGCCAGCAGCCTAGGACAGGGGGCAGTAGCTTTCTTT.

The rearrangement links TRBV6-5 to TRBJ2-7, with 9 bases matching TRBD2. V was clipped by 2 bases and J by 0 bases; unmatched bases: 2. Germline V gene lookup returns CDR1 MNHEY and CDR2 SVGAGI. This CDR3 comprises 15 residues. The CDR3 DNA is TGTGCCAGCAGTTACCGTAGCGGGGGCTCCTACGAGCAGTACTTC. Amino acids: CASSYRSGGSYEQYF.

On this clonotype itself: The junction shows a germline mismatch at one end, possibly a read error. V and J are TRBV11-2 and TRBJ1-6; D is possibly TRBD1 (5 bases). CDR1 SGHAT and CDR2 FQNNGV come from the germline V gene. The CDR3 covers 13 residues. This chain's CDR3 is CASSVGRASPPHF. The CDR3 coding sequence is TGTGCCAGCAGTGTGGGGCGGGCTTCACCCCCCCACTTT.

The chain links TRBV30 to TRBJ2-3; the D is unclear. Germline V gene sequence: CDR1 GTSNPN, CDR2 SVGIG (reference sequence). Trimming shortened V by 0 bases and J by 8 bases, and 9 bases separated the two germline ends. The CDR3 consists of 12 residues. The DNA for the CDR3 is TGTGCCTGGAGTGTTAAACCAGGTACGCAGTATTTT. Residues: CAWSVKPGTQYF.

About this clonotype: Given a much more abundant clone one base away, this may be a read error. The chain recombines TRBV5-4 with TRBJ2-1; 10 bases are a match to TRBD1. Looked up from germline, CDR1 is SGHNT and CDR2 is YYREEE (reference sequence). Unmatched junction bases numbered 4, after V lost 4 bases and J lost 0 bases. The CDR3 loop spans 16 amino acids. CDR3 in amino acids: CASSPRTGGSYNEQFF. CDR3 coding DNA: TGTGCCAGCAGCCCCCGGACAGGGGGCTCCTACAATGAGCAGTTCTTC.

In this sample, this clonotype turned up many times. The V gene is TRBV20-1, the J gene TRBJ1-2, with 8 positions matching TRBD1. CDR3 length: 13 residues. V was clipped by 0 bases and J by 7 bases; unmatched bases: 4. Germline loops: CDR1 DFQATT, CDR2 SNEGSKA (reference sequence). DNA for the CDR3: TGCAGTGCTAGAGATCAGGGGGCGGTTGGCTACACCTTC. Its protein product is CSARDQGAVGYTF.

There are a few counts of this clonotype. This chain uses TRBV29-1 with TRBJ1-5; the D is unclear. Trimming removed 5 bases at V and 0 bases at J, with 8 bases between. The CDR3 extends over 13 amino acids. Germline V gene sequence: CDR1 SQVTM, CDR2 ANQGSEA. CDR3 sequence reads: CSVSPDSNQPQHF. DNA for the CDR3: TGCAGCGTTAGTCCAGATAGCAATCAGCCCCAGCATTTT. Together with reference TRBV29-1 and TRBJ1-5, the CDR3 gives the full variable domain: SAVISQKPSRDICQRGTSLTIQCQVDSQVTMMFWYRQQPGQSLTLIATANQGSEATYESGFVIDKFPISRPNLTFSTLTVSNMSPEDSSIYLCSVSPDSNQPQHFGDGTRLSIL.

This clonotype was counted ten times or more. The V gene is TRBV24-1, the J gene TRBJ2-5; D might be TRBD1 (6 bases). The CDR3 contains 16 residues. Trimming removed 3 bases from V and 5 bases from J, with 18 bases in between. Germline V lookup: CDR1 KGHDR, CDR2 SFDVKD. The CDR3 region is CATSDHADRFAETQYF. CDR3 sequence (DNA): TGTGCCACCAGTGATCACGCCGACAGGTTTGCGGAGACCCAGTACTTC.